The 26 T cell receptor beta chains listed next were all sequenced from one sample in a study of cytomegalovirus exposure and HLA in healthy donors. It was with 60 Vbeta and 13 Jbeta primers that the PCR ran. Clones were sequenced by immunoSEQ multiplex PCR, and TCRdb holds only the in-frame ones, with some missing. The sample lists roughly 150,000 clones; around two thirds were seen once. The source material was PBMCs. Receptors were obtained from a man between 25 and 39 years old in good health and CMV-seropositive.

The V gene is TRBV27, the J gene TRBJ2-5; 10 bases map to TRBD2. Losses at the gene ends were 6 bases for V and 1 base for J; bases not matched to a gene: 14. Germline V gene data show CDR1 as MNHEY and CDR2 as SMNVEV (reference sequence). The CDR3 has 18 residues. The CDR3: CASRRSGLAQILQETQYF. The CDR3 nucleotides read TGTGCCAGCAGAAGATCGGGACTAGCGCAAATACTCCAAGAGACCCAGTACTTC.

V usage is TRBV4-1 and J usage is TRBJ2-7, with 8 bases lining up with TRBD2. CDR3 length: 15 residues. Trimming took 2 bases from V and 3 from J; bases not matched to a gene: 6. Germline values: CDR1 MGHRA, CDR2 YSYEKL. The CDR3 loop is CASSQPGSGSYEQYF. The CDR3, as DNA: TGCGCCAGCAGCCAACCAGGAAGCGGGAGCTACGAGCAGTACTTC.

The chain has TRBV30 and TRBJ1-4; TRBD1 agrees at 8 bases. CDR3 size: 16 residues. The V gene's germline CDR1 is GTSNPN and CDR2 SVGIG (reference sequence). V was pared by 0 bases and J by 7 bases, with 10 bases of the junction left unmatched. DNA of the CDR3: TGTGCCTGGAGTGTAGCCTGGACAGGGTCTAGTGAAAAACTGTTTTTT. Amino acids: CAWSVAWTGSSEKLFF.

The rearrangement joins TRBV29-1 to TRBJ1-5; tentative D call: TRBD1 (5 bases). The germline V and J ends were trimmed by 7 bases and 3 bases, with 25 bases remaining between them. CDR3 length: 17 amino acids. The germline V gene encodes CDR1 SQVTM and CDR2 ANQGSEA. CDR3 coding DNA: TGCAGCGCCAAAACCGGGGCCATCGGGGGGAACAATCAGCCCCAGCATTTT. Translating it yields CSAKTGAIGGNNQPQHF.

The chain joins TRBV10-3 to TRBJ2-1; TRBD1 agrees at 10 bases. After removal of 5 bases from V and 7 bases from J, the junction contained 8 bases not matched to a gene. Per germline, CDR1 ENHRY and CDR2 SYGVKD. The CDR3 is 15 amino acids. This CDR3 is CAISTRQGAGNEQFF. The CDR3 DNA is TGTGCCATCAGTACCAGACAGGGGGCTGGGAATGAGCAGTTCTTC.

This clone has just a few counts. The chain carries TRBV10-2 and TRBJ2-6; no definite D call. The CDR3 sequence is 15 residues long. Trimming pared 6 bases from V and 0 bases from J, leaving 9 bases between. Germline lookup yields CDR1 WSHSY and CDR2 SAAADI. The CDR3 here is CASSRALSGANVLTF. The CDR3 DNA reads as TGCGCCAGCAGCCGCGCGCTCTCTGGGGCCAACGTCCTGACTTTC.

The chain links TRBV7-3 to TRBJ2-1, with TRBD2 matching 9 bases. V dropped 5 bases and J dropped 7; count of bases not matched to a gene: 12. CDR1 is SGHTA and CDR2 is FQGTGA in the germline V gene. The CDR3 has 16 amino acids. Here the CDR3 reads CASSAHLSGGGNEQFF. The DNA of the CDR3 is TGTGCCAGCAGCGCGCACCTTAGCGGGGGAGGGAATGAGCAGTTCTTC.

This clone occurred a few times. This chain's CDR3 is CASSSGLAGQDEQFF. CDR3 DNA sequence: TGCGCCAGCAGCTCAGGACTAGCGGGACAGGATGAGCAGTTCTTC. The chain carries TRBV5-1 and TRBJ2-1, with 12 bases matching TRBD2. The J segment lost 8 bases and the V segment lost 3 bases, leaving 6 bases of the junction unmatched. This CDR3 region has 15 residues. Germline values: CDR1 SGHRS, CDR2 YFSETQ.

This clone was seen only a few times. The chain has TRBV27 and TRBJ2-1; the match to TRBD1 covers 9 bases. Per germline, CDR1 MNHEY and CDR2 SMNVEV (reference sequence). The CDR3 length is 13 residues. With V trimmed by 3 bases and J by 8 bases, 2 bases remained unmatched. CDR3 nucleotide sequence: TGTGCCAGCAGTTTCAACAGGGGGCATGAGCAGTTCTTC. It is translated as CASSFNRGHEQFF.

The chain recombines TRBV11-2 with TRBJ2-7, with D maybe TRBD1 (6 bases). V was shortened by 5 bases and J by 7 bases, with 15 bases between the two germline ends. The V gene's germline CDR1 is SGHAT and CDR2 FQNNGV. The CDR3 contains 13 residues. CDR3 residues: CASSRSGVGEQYF. Here the CDR3 DNA reads TGTGCCAGCAGCCGGTCAGGGGTGGGGGAGCAGTACTTC.

The V gene is TRBV7-7, the J gene TRBJ2-5; 7 bases agree with TRBD2. CDR3 length: 14 amino acids. Germline V gives CDR1 SSHAT, CDR2 FNYEAQ (reference sequence). J gave up 1 base and V 5 bases, and 4 bases lay outside the gene matches. The DNA of the CDR3 is TGTGCCAGCAGCCTCGGGACTACCCAAGAGACCCAGTACTTC. Encoded protein: CASSLGTTQETQYF.

The V and J genes are TRBV5-6 and TRBJ1-2; D might be TRBD1 (5 bases). There are 15 residues in the CDR3. V was pared by 6 bases and J by 4 bases, with 19 bases between. The germline gives CDR1 SGHDT, CDR2 YYEEEE. CDR3 DNA sequence: TGTGCCAGCACTTCGTGGGGGGAGGAGGGCTATGGCTACACCTTC. Translation: CASTSWGEEGYGYTF.

V and J are TRBV12-5 and TRBJ1-4; TRBD1 might be the D (5 bases). This CDR3 is 15 amino acids long. Germline V gene data show CDR1 as LGHNT and CDR2 as FRNRAP. The V end lost 6 bases, the J end lost 5 bases, and 16 bases lay between the germline ends. CDR3 loop: CASGTGPLGNEKLFF. The CDR3 DNA follows: TGTGCTAGTGGAACAGGCCCGCTCGGGAATGAAAAACTGTTTTTT.

This rearrangement joins TRBV14 to TRBJ2-1, with D perhaps TRBD2 (6 bases). The CDR3 loop spans 20 amino acids. Trimming left V 5 bases short and J 4 bases short, with 30 bases between. Germline CDR1 SGHDN, CDR2 FVKESK. CDR3 sequence reads: CASSNTRALASRVSYNEQFF. The CDR3 DNA follows: TGTGCCAGCAGCAACACACGGGCCCTAGCGAGCCGAGTCTCGTACAATGAGCAGTTCTTC.

The chain has TRBV29-1 and TRBJ2-1, with D perhaps matching TRBD2 (5 bases). Germline CDR1 SQVTM, CDR2 ANQGSEA. The V end was cut by 6 bases, the J end by 9 bases, with 15 bases between. There are 12 residues in the CDR3. As DNA, the CDR3 is TGCAGCGTCCCCGGGAAAAGAGGTGAGCAGTTCTTC. Amino acids: CSVPGKRGEQFF.

J is TRBJ2-2 and V is TRBV10-1; D remains ambiguous. Germline CDR1 is WNHNN and CDR2 is SYGVQD (reference sequence). Trimming pared 4 bases from V and 6 bases from J, leaving 9 bases between. This CDR3 is built from 13 residues. CDR3 sequence reads: CASSAFPAGELFF. The DNA of the CDR3 is TGCGCCAGCAGTGCCTTTCCTGCCGGGGAGCTGTTTTTT.

The rearrangement links TRBV10-3 to TRBJ2-5; a weak D match, TRBD2 (5 bases). CDR3 size: 12 residues. Trimming removed 4 bases at V and 5 bases at J, with 8 bases between. CDR1 and CDR2 from the germline V gene are ENHRY and SYGVKD. The CDR3 coding sequence is TGTGCCATCAGTGTCCCGGGGGAGACCCAGTACTTC. This sequence encodes CAISVPGETQYF.

The rearrangement uses TRBV11-2 and TRBJ1-2; TRBD1 matches 10 bases. Germline V gives CDR1 SGHAT, CDR2 FQNNGV. There are 15 residues in the CDR3. V dropped 4 bases and J dropped 8; count of bases not matched to a gene: 10. In nucleotides, the CDR3 is TGTGCCAGCAGCTCCCCGCTGGACAGGGGGACCGGCTACACCTTC. This encodes CASSSPLDRGTGYTF. The full variable domain, rest sourced from reference TRBV11-2 and TRBJ1-2, is EAGVAQSPRYKIIEKRQSVAFWCNPISGHATLYWYQQILGQGPKLLIQFQNNGVVDDSQLPKDRFSAERLKGVDSTLKIQPAKLEDSAVYLCASSSPLDRGTGYTFGSGTRLTVV.

The chain combines TRBV6-6 with TRBJ2-5, with D tentatively TRBD2 (6 bases). The CDR3 is made up of 15 amino acids. Trimming took 7 bases from V and 2 from J, leaving 17 bases between them. Per germline, CDR1 MNHNY and CDR2 SVGAGI (reference sequence). CDR3 loop: CASTPLGGEQETQYF. In DNA form, the CDR3 reads TGTGCCAGCACCCCGTTGGGGGGAGAACAAGAGACCCAGTACTTC.

The CDR3 DNA sequence: TGTGCCATCGAGGAGGGGCTCGTAGCGGGAGGGATCAATGAGCAGTTCTTC. Its protein is CAIEEGLVAGGINEQFF. The J gene is TRBJ2-1, the V gene TRBV10-3; 11 bases fit TRBD2. The J segment lost 6 bases and the V segment lost 8 bases, leaving 15 bases of the junction unmatched. This CDR3 spans 17 amino acids. Germline CDR1 ENHRY, CDR2 SYGVKD.

This clone was seen more than once but under ten times. The chain has TRBV30 and TRBJ2-1, with 9 bases fitting TRBD2. V lost 0 bases, J lost 7 bases, and 4 bases stayed unmatched. Germline values: CDR1 GTSNPN, CDR2 SVGIG (reference sequence). CDR3 length equals 14 residues. The CDR3 bases are TGTGCCTGGAGTGTAGGGACTAGCTTGAATGAGCAGTTCTTC. It is translated as CAWSVGTSLNEQFF.

The J gene is TRBJ2-2, the V gene TRBV2; weak D call: TRBD2 (5 bases). The germline gives CDR1 SNHLY, CDR2 FYNNEI. V lost 4 bases and J lost 10, with 10 bases in between. The CDR3 loop spans 12 amino acids. The CDR3 DNA reads TGTGCCAGCAGTGGAGGGCCGCCGGAGCTGTTTTTT. The encoded protein is CASSGGPPELFF.

The rearrangement uses TRBV27 and TRBJ1-2, with 8 bases identical to TRBD1. Germline loops: CDR1 MNHEY, CDR2 SMNVEV (reference sequence). The CDR3 length is 13 residues. J gave up 4 bases and V 6 bases, and 4 bases lay outside the gene matches. The CDR3 bases are TGTGCCAGCAGGGACAGGGCAAGCTATGGCTACACCTTC. Amino acid sequence: CASRDRASYGYTF.

This clone showed up just a few times. The chain joins TRBV11-3 to TRBJ2-2, with D unresolved. V dropped 5 bases and J dropped 8 bases, with 18 bases sitting between them. The CDR3 is 15 residues long. Germline-derived CDR1 and CDR2 are SGHNT and YENEEA. CDR3: CASSPLAASRGELFF. In nucleotides, the CDR3 is TGTGCCAGCAGCCCCCTGGCAGCCTCGAGGGGGGAGCTGTTTTTT.

This clone was found once. V gene TRBV2 combines with J gene TRBJ1-3, with D tentatively TRBD1 (5 bases). Per the germline V gene, CDR1 is SNHLY and CDR2 is FYNNEI. CDR3 length: 15 amino acids. V lost 6 bases and J 0 bases, leaving 12 bases between the germline ends. CDR3 sequence reads: CASSPDSSSGNTIYF. CDR3 coding DNA: TGTGCCAGCAGCCCCGACAGCTCCTCTGGAAACACCATATATTTT.

The chain uses TRBV6-6 and TRBJ1-6, with D unclear. This CDR3 contains 14 residues. From germline, CDR1 is MNHNY and CDR2 SVGAGI (reference sequence). Trimming took off 3 bases at V and 4 bases at J, with 7 bases between the two ends. The CDR3 DNA reads TGTGCCAGCAGTTATCAACAGTATAATTCACCCCTCCACTTT. Translating it yields CASSYQQYNSPLHF.